Shown below are 5 T cell receptor beta chains from a single sample sequenced in a study of T cells in Graves' hyperthyroidism and ophthalmopathy. Amplification yielded TCR beta CDR3 regions, with RNA transcripts as the source. During a first-round RT-PCR of the TCR CDR3, the HTBI primer set was used. TCRdb reanalysed the multiplex PCR reads using MiXCR and keeps one entry per CDR3 protein. Of some 460,000 distinct CDR3 sequences listed, 15% to 19% are singletons. Specimen: blood. The receptors were sampled from a woman aged 18-29 years with Graves' hyperthyroidism.

This clonotype is labeled as medium-sized. V gene TRBV2 combines with J gene TRBJ1-4; D call uncertain. V lost 4 bases, J lost 0 bases, and 6 bases lay in between. The CDR3 contains 14 residues. Germline V gene sequence: CDR1 SNHLY, CDR2 FYNNEI. The CDR3 loop reads CASSGGTTNEKLFF. The CDR3 nucleotides are TGTGCCAGCAGTGGCGGGACAACTAATGAAAAACTGTTTTTT.

The sample holds many counts of this clonotype. The chain couples TRBV20-1 to TRBJ2-5, with D possibly being TRBD1 or TRBD2 (5 bases each). The CDR3 runs 14 residues. CDR1 is DFQATT, CDR2 SNEGSKA, per germline (reference sequence). The V end lost 3 bases, the J end lost 4 bases, and 15 bases lay between the germline ends. This CDR3 reads CSASAAGRSETQYF. The CDR3 region has the DNA TGCAGTGCTAGCGCGGCAGGGAGATCAGAGACCCAGTACTTC.

This clonotype was detected ten times or more. The chain combines TRBV24-1 with TRBJ1-1; D is undetermined. The germline V gene encodes CDR1 KGHDR and CDR2 SFDVKD. Trimming stripped 2 bases from V and 6 bases from J, with 15 bases between. The CDR3 spans 15 residues. CDR3 sequence: CATSDSGSRQSEAFF. The CDR3 DNA is TGTGCCACCAGTGATTCGGGCTCCAGGCAATCTGAAGCTTTCTTT.

The chain joins TRBV6-1 to TRBJ2-3, with D possibly called TRBD1 or TRBD2 (8 bases each). CDR3 length: 18 amino acids. Per the germline V gene, CDR1 is MNHNS and CDR2 is SASEGT. V was pared by 4 bases and J by 1 base, with 21 bases between. CDR3 loop: CASSVSRGGQAGTDTQYF. The CDR3 nucleotides read TGTGCCAGCAGTGTTTCCCGGGGGGGACAGGCGGGCACAGATACGCAGTATTTT.

The V and J genes are TRBV7-3 and TRBJ2-1; D remains ambiguous. Trimming took off 4 bases at V and 15 bases at J, with 19 bases between the two ends. The CDR3 extends over 13 amino acids. In germline, CDR1 is SGHTA, CDR2 FQGTGA. CDR3 region: CASSSSWNTGPFF. CDR3 coding DNA: TGTGCCAGCAGCTCCTCCTGGAATACCGGGCCGTTCTTC.